This TCR beta chain was sequenced during a study of somatic mutations in cytotoxic T cells in rheumatoid arthritis (dated by TCRdb to 2017 to 2019). General notes on the study: A FACSAria II or Sony SH800 was used to flow-sort some V beta antibody-stained T-cell populations at nearly 100% purity, and TCRB sequencing was also done on sorted V beta1+ cells. The median ages of the patient and control groups were essentially identical. In newly diagnosed rheumatoid arthritis without treatment, the study examined if expanded CD8+ T-cell clones harbor somatic mutations, relying on TCRB deep sequencing to characterize clonality. A total of 65 rheumatoid arthritis patients and about 21 healthy controls underwent TCRB deep sequencing. What the authors observed across the whole study: CD8+ T-cell clonality did not differ significantly between rheumatoid arthritis patients and age-matched healthy controls. Healthy controls showed no age-related increase in CD8+ clonality, whereas patients did (Spearman r ≈ 0.5). In about an eighth of the 65 patients, more than 20% of CD8+ cells belonged to the largest CD8+ clone, while several identical CD8+ TCRB sequences were shared between blood and synovial fluid. The finding that TRBV07 was slightly underrepresented in patients was left unadjusted for multiple comparisons. It was unknown which antigens the expanded CD8+ clones targeted, and their absence from virus-specific databases did not exclude viral specificity.

As encoded in the germline V gene, CDR1 is MDHEN while CDR2 is SYDVKM. V lost 4 bases and J lost 4 bases; the stretch between them is 6 bases long. The CDR3 has 12 amino acids, counting the end cysteine and phenylalanine. Here the CDR3 DNA is all that survives: 36 bases in frame from base 1. TCRB CDR3 sequencing used the immunoSEQ assay on genomic DNA. The study's own analysis went as follows. The analyses included only productive TCRB rearrangements. Clonality was expressed as a Shannon entropy-based productive clonality index, with each clone defined by a unique TCRB CDR3 sequence. To calculate repertoire overlap between two samples, the template counts of each clone were considered relative to each sample's total templates. Flow cytometry-measured V-gene usage correlated with V-gene usage from TCRB sequencing, with a Spearman r of roughly 0.6. In TCRdb, the immuneACCESS table is reduced to in-frame sequences with V and J assigned. These tables do not hold every clone; where another copy was compared, an unresolved V gene accounts for under half, and the others remain unexplained. V, J and clone size are taken as reported in that table, and D and trimming were inferred from the DNA itself. The sample profile shows 10,000 to 12,000 clones; over 75% of them were found once. The top ten clonotypes cover about a fifth of the sample.

As concerns this clone: Its recognized antigen is unknown. No base-level quality is on record; no much larger clone is a single base apart.

Healthy controls were over 15 blood donors whose buffy coats were used, with a median age of approximately 58 years (range about 21-80) and 55% female. On an AutoMACS, CD4+ and CD8+ cells were isolated via positive magnetic bead selection, and their purity was verified by flow cytometry. Ficoll-Paque PLUS density gradient separation was used to isolate peripheral blood mononuclear cells. Nucleospin Tissue or Tissue XS kits were used to extract DNA from CD4-enriched, CD8-enriched or PBMC samples, and a Qubit 2.0 fluorometer was used for quantification. The V and J segments used are TRBV28 and TRBJ2-3; no confident D gene assignment can be made. Sample: CD8+ T cells sorted from blood. The origin of this receptor is a man in his fifties in good health. The CDR3 reads as follows: CASSSFADTQYF. The sequenced DNA is TGTGCCAGCAGTTCCTTTGCAGATACGCAGTATTTT. Supplemented by the reference TRBV28 and TRBJ2-3 proteins around the CDR3, the complete variable domain is DVKVTQSSRYLVKRTGEKVFLECVQDMDHENMFWYRQDPGLGLRLIYFSYDVKMKEKGDIPEGYSVSREKKERFSLILESASTNQTSMYLCASSSFADTQYFGPGTRLTVL.